These 15 T cell receptor beta chains came from one sample sequenced in a study of blood T cell repertoires in COVID-19. Assay used: immunoSEQ multiplex PCR; TCRdb lists only in-frame clones, some missing. The table shows roughly 100,000 clones, with roughly 81% occurring only once. Input material: peripheral blood. These receptors were collected from a woman between 70 and 85 years old with acute or convalescent COVID-19.

The V gene is TRBV15, the J gene TRBJ2-5; the match to TRBD2 covers 10 bases. With 5 bases clipped from V and 4 bases from J, the junction kept 4 bases outside the gene matches. The CDR3 sequence is 14 residues long. Germline CDR1 LNHNV, CDR2 YYDKDF (reference sequence). The CDR3 nucleotides read TGTGCCACCAGCGTACTAGCGGGGTCAGAGACCCAGTACTTC. It translates to CATSVLAGSETQYF.

The chain carries TRBV6-5 and TRBJ2-2; D gene uncertain. CDR1 and CDR2 (germline): MNHEY, SVGAGI. The CDR3 runs to 12 residues. V was shortened by 5 bases and J by 4 bases, with 5 bases between the two germline ends. The CDR3: CASSPTTGELFF. CDR3 bases: TGTGCCAGCAGTCCTACCACCGGGGAGCTGTTTTTT.

Comment on this clone: Other DNA variants within this sample encode the same CDR3. The chain uses TRBV10-3 and TRBJ1-1; D perhaps matches TRBD1 (6 bases). The CDR3 covers 13 residues. The V and J ends lost 6 bases and 6 bases respectively, with 14 bases between them. The germline V gene has CDR1 ENHRY and CDR2 SYGVKD. CDR3 in DNA: TGTGCCATCAGCGAACAGGGTTCGCCTGAAGCTTTCTTT. Protein: CAISEQGSPEAFF.

V is TRBV5-1 and J is TRBJ2-7; 11 positions agree with TRBD2. Per germline, CDR1 SGHRS and CDR2 YFSETQ. With 3 bases clipped from V and 3 bases from J, the junction kept 2 bases outside the gene matches. This CDR3 is built from 14 residues. The CDR3 loop is CASSSTSGSYEQYF. The CDR3 bases are TGCGCCAGCAGCTCTACTAGCGGGAGCTACGAGCAGTACTTC.

The chain is built from TRBV7-2 and TRBJ2-7; D perhaps matches TRBD1 (6 bases). The germline gives CDR1 SGHTA, CDR2 FQGNSA. The CDR3 is 15 amino acids. Trimming took 5 bases from V and 3 from J, leaving 17 bases between them. As DNA, the CDR3 is TGTGCCAGCAGCCCCACCTTGGGGGCGGGCTACGAGCAGTACTTC. Protein sequence: CASSPTLGAGYEQYF.

V is TRBV5-1 and J is TRBJ2-2, with D unclear. The CDR3 length is 16 residues. Germline-derived CDR1 and CDR2 are SGHRS and YFSETQ. V was trimmed by 4 bases and J by 5 bases, leaving 18 bases between them. This chain's CDR3 is CASSPYIMGSTGELFF. Written as DNA, the CDR3 is TGCGCCAGCAGCCCCTATATAATGGGCTCGACCGGGGAGCTGTTTTTT.

The chain uses TRBV5-1 and TRBJ2-4; D might be TRBD1 (6 bases). Germline loops: CDR1 SGHRS, CDR2 YFSETQ. Trimming pared 0 bases from V and 6 bases from J, leaving 13 bases between. The length of the CDR3 is 15 residues. CDR3 bases: TGCGCCAGCAGCTTGGATGGGGGCGCGGGAAACATTCAGTACTTC. This gives the protein CASSLDGGAGNIQYF.

This rearrangement joins TRBV19 to TRBJ2-5; 9 bases align to TRBD2. Germline V lookup: CDR1 LNHDA, CDR2 SQIVND (reference sequence). J was trimmed by 4 bases and V by 7 bases; bases with no gene match: 7. The CDR3 runs 14 residues. The CDR3 loop reads CASKASGILETQYF. The CDR3 region has the DNA TGTGCCAGTAAGGCTAGCGGGATTTTAGAGACCCAGTACTTC.

The chain links TRBV6-6 to TRBJ2-3; 8 nucleotides match TRBD1. CDR1 MNHNY and CDR2 SVGAGI come from the germline V gene (reference sequence). Germline trimming cut 6 bases from V and 1 base from J; bases unmatched to any gene: 6. This CDR3 contains 15 residues. Here the CDR3 reads CASRADRGGTDTQYF. Written as DNA, the CDR3 is TGTGCCAGCAGAGCAGACAGGGGAGGCACAGATACGCAGTATTTT.

The chain carries TRBV30 and TRBJ2-2, with a possible D match to TRBD1 (6 bases). There are 15 residues in the CDR3. Germline CDR1 GTSNPN, CDR2 SVGIG (reference sequence). The V end was cut by 1 base, the J end by 1 base, with 10 bases between. The CDR3 loop reads CAWSGPGQNTGELFF. The CDR3 DNA reads as TGTGCCTGGAGTGGGCCGGGACAGAACACCGGGGAGCTGTTTTTT. The full variable domain, in which reference TRBV30 and TRBJ2-2 provide the parts outside the CDR3, is SQTIHQWPATLVQPVGSPLSLECTVEGTSNPNLYWYRQAAGRGLQLLFYSVGIGQISSEVPQNLSASRPQDRQFILSSKKLLLSDSGFYLCAWSGPGQNTGELFFGEGSRLTVL.

This clone appeared a single time. The rearrangement links TRBV4-1 to TRBJ2-7, with 8 bases matching TRBD1. Germline V gives CDR1 MGHRA, CDR2 YSYEKL. CDR3 length: 15 residues. V dropped 3 bases and J dropped 0; count of bases not matched to a gene: 4. CDR3 sequence (DNA): TGCGCCAGCAGCCAGCAGGGGGCAGGCTCCTACGAGCAGTACTTC. Its translation: CASSQQGAGSYEQYF.

The chain employs TRBV11-1 and TRBJ2-1, with 7 bases matching TRBD2. CDR1 is SGHAT and CDR2 is FQDESV in the germline V gene (reference sequence). This CDR3 is built from 16 residues. The J segment lost 0 bases and the V segment lost 5 bases, leaving 7 bases of the junction unmatched. CDR3 sequence (DNA): TGTGCCAGCAGCGGGGCGGGAGACAACTCCTACAATGAGCAGTTCTTC. Its protein product is CASSGAGDNSYNEQFF.

This chain joins TRBV10-3 and TRBJ2-1; a weak D match, TRBD1 (8 bases). The CDR3 is 15 amino acids. The V gene's germline CDR1 is ENHRY and CDR2 SYGVKD. The V end was cut by 3 bases, the J end by 6 bases, with 15 bases between. CDR3 in amino acids: CAISDMDREGNEQFF. The CDR3, as DNA: TGTGCCATCAGTGATATGGACAGGGAGGGCAATGAGCAGTTCTTC.

The chain links TRBV18 to TRBJ2-5, with 11 nucleotides matching TRBD2. The CDR3 is made up of 16 amino acids. Per germline, CDR1 KGHSH and CDR2 LQKENI. The J segment lost 1 base and the V segment lost 3 bases, leaving 4 bases of the junction unmatched. The CDR3 nucleotides read TGTGCCAGCTCACCGTCTAGCGGGGGGCTCCAAGAGACCCAGTACTTC. Residues: CASSPSSGGLQETQYF.

The chain couples TRBV12-3 or TRBV12-4 to TRBJ1-6; D might be TRBD1 (5 bases). The germline V and J ends were trimmed by 1 base and 12 bases, with 10 bases remaining between them. CDR3 size: 13 residues. The DNA of the CDR3 is TGTGCCAGCAGTTTAGGTGGGAGGGGACCCCTCCACTTT. It specifies CASSLGGRGPLHF.